Included here is one TCR beta chain sequence, with context. Antigen unknown. With 60 Vbeta and 13 Jbeta primers, the PCR was carried out. Libraries were prepared by immunoSEQ multiplex PCR; TCRdb keeps only in-frame clonotypes and omits some of them. Among about 150,000 clones listed, over 70% were seen once. This specimen comes from a study of cytomegalovirus exposure and HLA in healthy donors. Study results and limitations: What a later analysis showed was that several of the most significant clusters appeared linked to common viral pathogens. Cytomegalovirus association was assigned to over 150 TCR beta chains. Information on immune exposure was restricted to one variable (CMV serostatus).

CDR1 is SGDLS and CDR2 is YYNGEE in the germline V gene. V lost 3 bases and J 3 bases, leaving 16 bases between the germline ends. This CDR3 is built from 15 residues. This TCR derives from a man under 40 in good health and CMV-seronegative. Source material: PBMCs. The V gene is TRBV9, the J gene TRBJ2-7; tentatively, D is TRBD2 (6 bases). This CDR3 is CASSAGDSGDYEQYF. The CDR3 DNA follows: TGTGCCAGCAGCGCGGGGGATTCGGGGGACTACGAGCAGTACTTC.